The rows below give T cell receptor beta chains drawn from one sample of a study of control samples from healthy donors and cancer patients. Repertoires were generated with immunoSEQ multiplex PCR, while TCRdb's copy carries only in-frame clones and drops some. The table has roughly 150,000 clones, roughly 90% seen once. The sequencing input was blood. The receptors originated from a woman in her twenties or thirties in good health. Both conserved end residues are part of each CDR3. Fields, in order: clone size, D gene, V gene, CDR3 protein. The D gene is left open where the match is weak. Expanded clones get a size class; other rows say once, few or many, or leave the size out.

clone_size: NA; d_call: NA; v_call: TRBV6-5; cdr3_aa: CATHRGSEAFF
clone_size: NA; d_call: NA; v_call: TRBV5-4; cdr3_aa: CASSSRQRSYNEQFF
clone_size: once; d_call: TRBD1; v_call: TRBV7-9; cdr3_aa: CASLETGGQETQYF
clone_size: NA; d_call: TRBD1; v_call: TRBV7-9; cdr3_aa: CASSLAQGGKNTIYF
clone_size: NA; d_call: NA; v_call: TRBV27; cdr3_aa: CASSLRWEPFNEQFF
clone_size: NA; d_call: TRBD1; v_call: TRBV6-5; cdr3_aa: CAVQGASRVNQPQHF
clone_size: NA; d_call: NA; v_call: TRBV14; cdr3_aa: CASSQDLTVYYEQYF
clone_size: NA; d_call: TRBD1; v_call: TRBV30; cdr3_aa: CAWSTETGINEKLFF
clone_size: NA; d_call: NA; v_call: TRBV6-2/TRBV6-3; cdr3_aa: CASSLDMASNQPQHF
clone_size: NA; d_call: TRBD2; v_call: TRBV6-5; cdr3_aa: CASSSGGHYNEQFF
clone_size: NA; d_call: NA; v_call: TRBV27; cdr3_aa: CASSLGGRNQPQHF
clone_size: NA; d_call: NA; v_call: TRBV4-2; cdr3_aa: CASSQEKGSSGSSGNTIYF
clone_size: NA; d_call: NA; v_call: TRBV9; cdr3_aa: CASSPPGTVTYNEQFF
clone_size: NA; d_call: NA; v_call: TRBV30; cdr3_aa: CAWSVQGSSNQPQHF
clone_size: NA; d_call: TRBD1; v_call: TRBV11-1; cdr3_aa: CASSFGTVFTDTQYF
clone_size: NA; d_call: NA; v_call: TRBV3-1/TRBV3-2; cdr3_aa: CASSQDPMNTEAFF
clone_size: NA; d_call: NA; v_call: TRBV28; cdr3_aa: CASSSLGGYTF
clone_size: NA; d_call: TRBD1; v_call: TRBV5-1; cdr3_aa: CASSNAGQGAEKEKLFF
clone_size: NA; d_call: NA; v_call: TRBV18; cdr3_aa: CASSPQGNSGNTIYF
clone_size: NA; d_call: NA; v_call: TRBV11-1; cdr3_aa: CASSANRAPEAFF
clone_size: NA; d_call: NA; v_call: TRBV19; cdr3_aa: CASSIGELSNQPQHF
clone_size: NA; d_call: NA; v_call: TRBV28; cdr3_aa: CASSPSPGRRGISYEQYF
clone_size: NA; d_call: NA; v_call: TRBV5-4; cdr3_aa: CASSLAGMPGEQYF
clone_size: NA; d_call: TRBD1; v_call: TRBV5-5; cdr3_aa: CASSLGQGAWSPLHF
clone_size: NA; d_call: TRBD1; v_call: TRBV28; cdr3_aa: CASDRRTGSHEQYF
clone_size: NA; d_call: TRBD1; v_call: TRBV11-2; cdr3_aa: CASSSRTGNGYTF
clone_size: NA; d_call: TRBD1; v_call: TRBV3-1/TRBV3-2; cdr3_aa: CASKQPRDRGPQRRGQFF
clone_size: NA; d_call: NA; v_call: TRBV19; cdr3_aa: CASSMFGATNEKLFF